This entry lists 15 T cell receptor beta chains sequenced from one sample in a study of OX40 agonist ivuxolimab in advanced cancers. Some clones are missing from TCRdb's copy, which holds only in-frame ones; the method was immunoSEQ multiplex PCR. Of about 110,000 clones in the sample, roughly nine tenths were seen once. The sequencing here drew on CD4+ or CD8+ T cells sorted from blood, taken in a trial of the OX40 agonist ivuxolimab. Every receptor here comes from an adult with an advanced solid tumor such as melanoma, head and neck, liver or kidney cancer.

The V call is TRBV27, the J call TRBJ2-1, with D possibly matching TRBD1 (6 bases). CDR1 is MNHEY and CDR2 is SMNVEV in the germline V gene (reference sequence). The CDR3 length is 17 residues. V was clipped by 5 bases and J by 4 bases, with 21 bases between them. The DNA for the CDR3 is TGTGCCAGCAGTATCTCCCAGGTTGGGACAAATTACAATGAGCAGTTCTTC. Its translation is CASSISQVGTNYNEQFF.

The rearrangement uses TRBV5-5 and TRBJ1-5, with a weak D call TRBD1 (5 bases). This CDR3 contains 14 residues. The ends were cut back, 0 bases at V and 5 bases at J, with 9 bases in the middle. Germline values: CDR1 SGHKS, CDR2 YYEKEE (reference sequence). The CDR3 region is CASSLERGDQPQHF. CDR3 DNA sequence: TGTGCCAGCAGCTTGGAAAGGGGCGATCAGCCCCAGCATTTT.

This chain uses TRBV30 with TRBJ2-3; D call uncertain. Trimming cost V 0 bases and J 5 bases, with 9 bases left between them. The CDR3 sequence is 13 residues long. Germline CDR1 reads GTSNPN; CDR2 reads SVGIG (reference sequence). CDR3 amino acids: CAWSVESLDTQYF. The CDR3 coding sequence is TGTGCCTGGAGTGTAGAGAGTTTAGATACGCAGTATTTT.

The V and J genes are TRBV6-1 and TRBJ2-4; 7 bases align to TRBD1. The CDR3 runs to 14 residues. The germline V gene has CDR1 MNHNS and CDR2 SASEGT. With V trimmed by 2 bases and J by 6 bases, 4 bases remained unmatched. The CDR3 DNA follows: TGTGCCAGCAGTGAAACGGGACAGCTAAACATTCAGTACTTC. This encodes CASSETGQLNIQYF.

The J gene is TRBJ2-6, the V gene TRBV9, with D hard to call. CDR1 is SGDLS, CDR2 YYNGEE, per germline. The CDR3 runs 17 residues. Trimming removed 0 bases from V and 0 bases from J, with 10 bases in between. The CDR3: CASSVEDYGSGANVLTF. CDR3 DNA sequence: TGTGCCAGCAGCGTAGAGGATTATGGCTCTGGGGCCAACGTCCTGACTTTC. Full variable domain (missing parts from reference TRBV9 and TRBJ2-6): DSGVTQTPKHLITATGQRVTLRCSPRSGDLSVYWYQQSLDQGLQFLIQYYNGEERAKGNILERFSAQQFPDLHSELNLSSLELGDSALYFCASSVEDYGSGANVLTFGAGSRLTVL.

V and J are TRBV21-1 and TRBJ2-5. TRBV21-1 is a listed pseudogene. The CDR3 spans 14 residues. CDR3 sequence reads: CASRSGRGRETQYF. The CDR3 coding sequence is TGTGCCAGCAGATCGGGACGGGGAAGAGAGACCCAGTACTTC.

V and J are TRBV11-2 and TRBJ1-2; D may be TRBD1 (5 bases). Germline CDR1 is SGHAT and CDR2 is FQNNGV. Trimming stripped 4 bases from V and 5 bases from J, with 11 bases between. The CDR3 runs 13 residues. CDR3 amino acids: CASSSAGNYGYTF. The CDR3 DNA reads TGTGCCAGCAGCTCTGCAGGGAATTATGGCTACACCTTC.

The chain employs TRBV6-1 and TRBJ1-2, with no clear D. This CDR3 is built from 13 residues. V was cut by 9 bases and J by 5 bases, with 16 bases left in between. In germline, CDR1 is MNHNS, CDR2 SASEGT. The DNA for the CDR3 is TGTGCCAGTTCCAACCCAGATCATTATGGCTACACCTTC. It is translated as CASSNPDHYGYTF.

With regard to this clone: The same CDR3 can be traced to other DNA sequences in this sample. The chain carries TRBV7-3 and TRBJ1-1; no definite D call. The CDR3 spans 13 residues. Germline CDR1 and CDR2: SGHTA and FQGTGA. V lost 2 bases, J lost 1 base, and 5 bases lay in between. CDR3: CASSLGRNTEAFF. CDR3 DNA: TGTGCCAGCAGCTTAGGCAGGAACACTGAAGCTTTCTTT. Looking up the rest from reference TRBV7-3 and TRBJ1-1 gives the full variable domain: GAGVSQTPSNKVTEKGKYVELRCDPISGHTALYWYRQSLGQGPEFLIYFQGTGAADDSGLPNDRFFAVRPEGSVSTLKIQRTERGDSAVYLCASSLGRNTEAFFGQGTRLTVV.

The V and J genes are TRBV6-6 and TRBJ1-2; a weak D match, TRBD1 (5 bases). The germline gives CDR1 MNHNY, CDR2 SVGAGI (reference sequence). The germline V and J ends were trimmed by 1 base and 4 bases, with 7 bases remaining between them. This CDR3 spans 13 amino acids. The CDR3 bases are TGTGCCAGCAGTTACTTAGGGGCCTATGGCTACACCTTC. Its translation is CASSYLGAYGYTF.

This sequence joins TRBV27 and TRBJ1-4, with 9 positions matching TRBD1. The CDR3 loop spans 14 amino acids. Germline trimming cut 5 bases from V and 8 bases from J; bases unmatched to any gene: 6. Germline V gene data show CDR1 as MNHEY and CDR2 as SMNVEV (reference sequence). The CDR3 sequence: CASSPGDRAEKLFF. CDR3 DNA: TGTGCCAGCAGTCCCGGGGACAGGGCGGAAAAACTGTTTTTT.

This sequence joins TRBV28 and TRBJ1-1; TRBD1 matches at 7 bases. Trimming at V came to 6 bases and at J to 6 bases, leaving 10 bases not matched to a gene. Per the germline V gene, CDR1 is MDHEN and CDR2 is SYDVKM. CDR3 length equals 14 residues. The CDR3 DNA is TGTGCCAGCAGCCTCACCAGGACAGGAGCTGAAGCTTTCTTT. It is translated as CASSLTRTGAEAFF.

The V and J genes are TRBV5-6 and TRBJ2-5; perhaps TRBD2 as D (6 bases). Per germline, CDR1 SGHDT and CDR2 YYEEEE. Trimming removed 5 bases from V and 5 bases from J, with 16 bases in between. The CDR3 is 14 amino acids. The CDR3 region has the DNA TGTGCCAGCAGTACGGGGAGGAGCGGGGAGACCCAGTACTTC. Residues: CASSTGRSGETQYF.

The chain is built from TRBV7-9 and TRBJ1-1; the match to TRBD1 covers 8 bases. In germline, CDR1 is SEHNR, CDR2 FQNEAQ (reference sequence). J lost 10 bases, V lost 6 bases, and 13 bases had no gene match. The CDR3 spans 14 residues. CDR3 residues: CASRTGDLGGGAFF. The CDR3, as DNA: TGTGCCAGCAGGACAGGGGACCTAGGCGGGGGAGCTTTCTTT.

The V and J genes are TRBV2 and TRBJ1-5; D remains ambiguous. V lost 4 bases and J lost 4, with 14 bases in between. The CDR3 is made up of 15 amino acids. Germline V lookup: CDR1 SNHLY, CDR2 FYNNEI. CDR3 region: CASSGDGRGNQPQHF. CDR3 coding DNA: TGTGCCAGCAGTGGAGATGGCCGAGGGAATCAGCCCCAGCATTTT.